The following is a T cell receptor (beta chain) sequence with its context. This entry belongs to a study of OX40 agonist ivuxolimab in advanced cancers. Study overall: Patients enrolled in dose escalation were diagnosed with hepatocellular carcinoma, melanoma, renal cell or head and neck cancer.

The data were produced by immunoSEQ multiplex PCR, yet TCRdb's version contains in-frame clones alone and is incomplete. The table has approximately 61,000 clones, 65% to 85% seen once; the top ten hold more than 1.5%. It was autoimmune disease history or systemic immunosuppression that excluded patients. Samples were taken at baseline and on day 1 of cycles 4 and 7. Trimming took off 4 bases at V and 4 bases at J, with 17 bases between the two ends. Germline CDR1 is SGHRS and CDR2 is YFSETQ. This CDR3 is built from 15 residues. The chain joins TRBV5-1 to TRBJ2-5, with TRBD1 as a possible D gene (5 bases). The TCR originated in an adult with an advanced solid tumor such as melanoma, head and neck, liver or kidney cancer. This sample comprised CD4+ or CD8+ T cells sorted from blood, obtained in a trial of the OX40 agonist ivuxolimab. The CDR3 spells CASSRQAQQGETQYF. CDR3 DNA sequence: TGCGCCAGCAGCCGTCAAGCCCAGCAGGGAGAGACCCAGTACTTC.